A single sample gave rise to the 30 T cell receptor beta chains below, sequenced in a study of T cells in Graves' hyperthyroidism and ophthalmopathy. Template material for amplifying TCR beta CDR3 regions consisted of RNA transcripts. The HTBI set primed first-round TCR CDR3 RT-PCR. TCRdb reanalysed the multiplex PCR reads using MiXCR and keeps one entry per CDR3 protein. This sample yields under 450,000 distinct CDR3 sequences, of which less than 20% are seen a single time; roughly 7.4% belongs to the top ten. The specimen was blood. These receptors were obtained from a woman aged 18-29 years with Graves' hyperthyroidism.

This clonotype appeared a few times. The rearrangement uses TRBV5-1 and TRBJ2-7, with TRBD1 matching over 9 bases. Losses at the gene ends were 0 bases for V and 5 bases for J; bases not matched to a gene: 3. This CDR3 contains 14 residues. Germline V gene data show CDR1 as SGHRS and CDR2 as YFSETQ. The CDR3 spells CASSLVGQGNEQYF. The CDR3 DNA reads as TGCGCCAGCAGCTTGGTGGGACAGGGAAACGAGCAGTACTTC.

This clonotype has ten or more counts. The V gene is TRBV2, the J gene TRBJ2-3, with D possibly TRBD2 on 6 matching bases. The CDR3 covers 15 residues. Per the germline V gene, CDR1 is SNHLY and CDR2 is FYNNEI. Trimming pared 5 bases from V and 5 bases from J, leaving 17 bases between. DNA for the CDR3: TGTGCCAGCAGTTCCGGGGGAGTCCCCGGAGATACGCAGTATTTT. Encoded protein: CASSSGGVPGDTQYF.

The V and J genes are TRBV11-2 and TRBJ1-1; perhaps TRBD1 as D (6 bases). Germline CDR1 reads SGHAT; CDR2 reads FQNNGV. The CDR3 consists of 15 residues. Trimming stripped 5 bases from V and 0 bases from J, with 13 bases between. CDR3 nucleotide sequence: TGTGCCAGCAGCCGAGCGCAGGGGATGAACACTGAAGCTTTCTTT. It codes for CASSRAQGMNTEAFF. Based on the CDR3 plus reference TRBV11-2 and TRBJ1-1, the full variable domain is EAGVAQSPRYKIIEKRQSVAFWCNPISGHATLYWYQQILGQGPKLLIQFQNNGVVDDSQLPKDRFSAERLKGVDSTLKIQPAKLEDSAVYLCASSRAQGMNTEAFFGQGTRLTVV.

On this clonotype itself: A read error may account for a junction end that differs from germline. The CDR3 nucleotides are TGCGCCAGCAGCCAATCCCAGATAGGCGGCACCGGGGAGCTGTTTTTT. Its translation is CASSQSQIGGTGELFF. The gene calls are TRBV2 and TRBJ2-2; D not resolved. CDR1 is SNHLY and CDR2 is FYNNEI in the germline V gene. This CDR3 has 16 residues. Variable domain in full (rest from reference TRBV2 and TRBJ2-2): EPEVTQTPSHQVTQMGQEVILRCVPISNHLYFYWYRQILGQKVEFLVSFYNNEISEKSEIFDDQFSVERPDGSNFTLKIRSTKLEDSAMYFCASSQSQIGGTGELFFGEGSRLTVL.

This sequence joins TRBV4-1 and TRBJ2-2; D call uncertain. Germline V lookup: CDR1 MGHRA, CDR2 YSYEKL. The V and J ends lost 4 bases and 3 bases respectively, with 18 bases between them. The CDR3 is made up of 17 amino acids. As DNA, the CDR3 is TGCGCCAGCAGCCGACCCTCCGGCAGAATATACACCGGGGAGCTGTTTTTT. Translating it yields CASSRPSGRIYTGELFF.

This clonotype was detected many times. The CDR3 reads CASSLRSGTGELFF. As DNA, the CDR3 is TGCGCCAGCAGCTTGCGGTCAGGGACCGGGGAGCTGTTTTTT. The V call is TRBV5-1, the J call TRBJ2-2; weak D call: TRBD1 (5 bases). From germline, CDR1 is SGHRS and CDR2 YFSETQ. V lost 1 base and J lost 5, with 9 bases in between. This CDR3 has 14 amino acids.

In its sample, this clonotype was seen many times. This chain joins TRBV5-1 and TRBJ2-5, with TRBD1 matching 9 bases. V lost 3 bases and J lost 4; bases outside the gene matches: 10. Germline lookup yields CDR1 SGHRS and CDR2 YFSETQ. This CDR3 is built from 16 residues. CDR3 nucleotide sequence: TGCGCCAGCAGCTCCTCCGGGACAGGGAGGCGAGAGACCCAGTACTTC. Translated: CASSSSGTGRRETQYF.

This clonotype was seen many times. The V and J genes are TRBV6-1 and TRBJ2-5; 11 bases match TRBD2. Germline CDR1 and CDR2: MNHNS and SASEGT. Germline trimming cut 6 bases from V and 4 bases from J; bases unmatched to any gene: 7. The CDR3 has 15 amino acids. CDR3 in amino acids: CASRSLAGAGETQYF. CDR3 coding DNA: TGTGCCAGCAGGTCACTAGCGGGAGCTGGAGAGACCCAGTACTTC.

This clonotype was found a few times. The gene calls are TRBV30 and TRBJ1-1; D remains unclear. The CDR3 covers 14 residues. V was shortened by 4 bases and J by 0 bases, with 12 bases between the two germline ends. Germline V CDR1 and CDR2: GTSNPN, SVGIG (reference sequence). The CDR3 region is CAWNPQNLNTEAFF. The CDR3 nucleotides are TGTGCCTGGAACCCACAGAATTTGAACACTGAAGCTTTCTTT.

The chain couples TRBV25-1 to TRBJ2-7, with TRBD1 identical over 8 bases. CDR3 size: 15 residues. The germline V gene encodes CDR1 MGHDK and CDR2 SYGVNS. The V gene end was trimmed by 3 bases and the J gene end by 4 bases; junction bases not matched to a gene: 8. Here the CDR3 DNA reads TGTGCCAGCAGTGACAACAGGGGGAAGATGTACGAGCAGTACTTC. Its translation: CASSDNRGKMYEQYF.

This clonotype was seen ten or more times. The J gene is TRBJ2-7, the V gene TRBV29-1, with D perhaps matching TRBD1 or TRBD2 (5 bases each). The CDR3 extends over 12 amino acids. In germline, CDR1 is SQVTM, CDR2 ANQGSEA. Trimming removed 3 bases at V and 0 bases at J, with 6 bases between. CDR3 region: CSVEGDSYEQYF. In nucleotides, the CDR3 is TGCAGCGTTGAGGGGGACTCCTACGAGCAGTACTTC.

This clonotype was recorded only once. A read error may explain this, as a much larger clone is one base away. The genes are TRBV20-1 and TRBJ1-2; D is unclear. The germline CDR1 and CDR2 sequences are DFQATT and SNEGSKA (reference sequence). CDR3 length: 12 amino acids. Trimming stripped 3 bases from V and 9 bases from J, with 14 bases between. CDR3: CSARAGQYSYTF. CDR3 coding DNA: TGCAGTGCTAGGGCCGGGCAGTATAGCTACACCTTC.

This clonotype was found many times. CDR3 sequence (DNA): TGCAGTGCGACCCGCCTAGCGGGAGGCCCCTATCTCTACGAGCAGTACTTC. This sequence encodes CSATRLAGGPYLYEQYF. The J gene is TRBJ2-7, the V gene TRBV20-1; TRBD2 matches 11 bases. The ends lost 6 bases at V and 3 bases at J; junction bases unmatched: 16. This CDR3 has 17 amino acids. From germline, CDR1 is DFQATT and CDR2 SNEGSKA (reference sequence).

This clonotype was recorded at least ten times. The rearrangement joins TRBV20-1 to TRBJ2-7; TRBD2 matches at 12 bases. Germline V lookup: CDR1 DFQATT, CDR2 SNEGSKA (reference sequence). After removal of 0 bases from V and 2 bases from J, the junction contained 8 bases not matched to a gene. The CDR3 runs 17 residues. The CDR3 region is CSARDSLTSGRTYEQYF. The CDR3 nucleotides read TGCAGTGCTAGAGATTCATTAACTAGCGGGAGGACCTACGAGCAGTACTTC.

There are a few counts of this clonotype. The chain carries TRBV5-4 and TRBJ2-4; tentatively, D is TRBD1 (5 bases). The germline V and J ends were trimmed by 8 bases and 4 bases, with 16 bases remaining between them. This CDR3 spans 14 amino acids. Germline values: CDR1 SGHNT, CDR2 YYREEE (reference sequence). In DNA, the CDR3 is TGTGCCAGTACTGTTAGGGGTGCGAAAAACATTCAGTACTTC. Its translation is CASTVRGAKNIQYF.

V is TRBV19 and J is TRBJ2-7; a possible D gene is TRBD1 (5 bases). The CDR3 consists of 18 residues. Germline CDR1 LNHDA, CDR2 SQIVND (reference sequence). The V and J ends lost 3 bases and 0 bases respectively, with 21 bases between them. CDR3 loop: CASSIVYRRTPHSYEQYF. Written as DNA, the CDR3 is TGTGCCAGTAGTATCGTTTACCGGCGGACACCGCACTCCTACGAGCAGTACTTC.

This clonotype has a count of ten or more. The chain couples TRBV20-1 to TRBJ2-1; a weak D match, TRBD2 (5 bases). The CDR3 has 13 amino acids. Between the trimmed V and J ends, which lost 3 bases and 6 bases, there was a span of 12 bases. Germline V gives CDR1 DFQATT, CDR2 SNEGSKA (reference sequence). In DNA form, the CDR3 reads TGCAGTGCTAGTGCGGGCCGAGTCAATGAGCAGTTCTTC. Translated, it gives CSASAGRVNEQFF.

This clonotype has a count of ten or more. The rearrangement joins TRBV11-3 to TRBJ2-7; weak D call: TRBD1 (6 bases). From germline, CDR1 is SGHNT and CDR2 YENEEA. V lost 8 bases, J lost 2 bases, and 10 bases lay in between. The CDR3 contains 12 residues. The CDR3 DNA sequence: TGTGCCAGCGGCAGGGGCGCCTACGAGCAGTACTTC. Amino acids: CASGRGAYEQYF.

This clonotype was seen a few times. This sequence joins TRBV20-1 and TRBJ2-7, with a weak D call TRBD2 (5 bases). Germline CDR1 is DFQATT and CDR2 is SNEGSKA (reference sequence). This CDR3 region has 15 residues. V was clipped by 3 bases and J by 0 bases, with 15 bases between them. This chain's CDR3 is CSASPPGGFSYEQYF. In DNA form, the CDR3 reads TGCAGTGCTAGCCCGCCTGGCGGGTTCTCCTACGAGCAGTACTTC.

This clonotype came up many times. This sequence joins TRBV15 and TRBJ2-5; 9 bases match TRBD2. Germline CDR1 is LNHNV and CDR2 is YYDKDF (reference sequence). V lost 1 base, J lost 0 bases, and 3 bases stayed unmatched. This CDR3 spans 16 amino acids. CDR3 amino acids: CATSRVAGAYQETQYF. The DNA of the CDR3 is TGTGCCACCAGCAGAGTAGCGGGGGCTTACCAAGAGACCCAGTACTTC.

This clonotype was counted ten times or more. In DNA form, the CDR3 reads TGTGCCAGCTATGACAGTTCCTACGAGCAGTACTTC. Its protein is CASYDSSYEQYF. The chain couples TRBV28 to TRBJ2-7, with D possibly TRBD1 on 5 matching bases. The CDR3 is made up of 12 amino acids. Trimming left V 8 bases short and J 1 base short, with 9 bases between. Germline V lookup: CDR1 MDHEN, CDR2 SYDVKM.

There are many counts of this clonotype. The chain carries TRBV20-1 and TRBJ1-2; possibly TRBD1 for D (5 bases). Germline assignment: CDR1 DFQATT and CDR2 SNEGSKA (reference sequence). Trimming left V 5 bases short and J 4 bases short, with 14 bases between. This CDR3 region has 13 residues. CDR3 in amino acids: CSAPTGQAYGYTF. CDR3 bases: TGCAGTGCTCCGACGGGGCAGGCCTATGGCTACACCTTC.

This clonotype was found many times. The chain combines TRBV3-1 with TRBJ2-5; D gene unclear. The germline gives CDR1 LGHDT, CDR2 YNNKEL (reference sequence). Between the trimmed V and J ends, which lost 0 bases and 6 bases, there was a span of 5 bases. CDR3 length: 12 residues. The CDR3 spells CASSQDKKTQYF. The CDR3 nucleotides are TGTGCCAGCAGCCAAGATAAGAAGACCCAGTACTTC.

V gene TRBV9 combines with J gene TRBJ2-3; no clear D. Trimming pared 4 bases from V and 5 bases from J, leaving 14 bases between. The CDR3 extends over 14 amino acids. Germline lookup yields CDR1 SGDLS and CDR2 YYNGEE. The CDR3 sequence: CASSPRLGVDTQYF. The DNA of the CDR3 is TGTGCCAGCAGCCCCCGTCTGGGCGTAGATACGCAGTATTTT. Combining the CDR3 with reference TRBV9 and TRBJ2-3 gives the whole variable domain DSGVTQTPKHLITATGQRVTLRCSPRSGDLSVYWYQQSLDQGLQFLIQYYNGEERAKGNILERFSAQQFPDLHSELNLSSLELGDSALYFCASSPRLGVDTQYFGPGTRLTVL.

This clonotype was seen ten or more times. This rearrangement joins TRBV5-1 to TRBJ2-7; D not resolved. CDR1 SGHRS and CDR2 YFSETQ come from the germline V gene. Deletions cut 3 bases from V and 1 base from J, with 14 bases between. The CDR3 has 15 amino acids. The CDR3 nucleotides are TGCGCCAGCAGCTCAAACCTAGGACGGTCCTACGAGCAGTACTTC. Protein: CASSSNLGRSYEQYF.

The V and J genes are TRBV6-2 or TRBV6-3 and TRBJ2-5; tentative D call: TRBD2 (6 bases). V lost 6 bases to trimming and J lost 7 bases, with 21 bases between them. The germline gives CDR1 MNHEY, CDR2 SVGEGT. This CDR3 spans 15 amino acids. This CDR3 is CASSSPGGAGGTQYF. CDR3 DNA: TGTGCCAGCAGCTCACCCGGGGGTGCCGGAGGGACCCAGTACTTC.

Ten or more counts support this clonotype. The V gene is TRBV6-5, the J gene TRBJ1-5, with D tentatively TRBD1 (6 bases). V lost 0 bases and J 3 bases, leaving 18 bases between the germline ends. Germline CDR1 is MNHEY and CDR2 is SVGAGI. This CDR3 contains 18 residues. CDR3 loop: CASSYSALDRRSNQPQHF. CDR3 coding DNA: TGTGCCAGCAGTTACTCGGCCCTGGACAGACGCTCCAATCAGCCCCAGCATTTT.

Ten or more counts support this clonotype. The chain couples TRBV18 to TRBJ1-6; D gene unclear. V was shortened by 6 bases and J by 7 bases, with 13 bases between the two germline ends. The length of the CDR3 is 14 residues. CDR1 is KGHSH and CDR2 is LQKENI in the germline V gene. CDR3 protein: CASSLGSPNSPLHF. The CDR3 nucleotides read TGTGCCAGCTCGCTGGGTAGTCCCAATTCACCCCTCCACTTT.

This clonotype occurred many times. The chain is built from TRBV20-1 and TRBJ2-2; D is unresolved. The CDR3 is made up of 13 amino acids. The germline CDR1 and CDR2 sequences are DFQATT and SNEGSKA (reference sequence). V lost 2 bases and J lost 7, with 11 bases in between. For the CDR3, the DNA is TGCAGTGCTAGATTGGCGGAGAGCGGGGAGCTGTTTTTT. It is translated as CSARLAESGELFF.

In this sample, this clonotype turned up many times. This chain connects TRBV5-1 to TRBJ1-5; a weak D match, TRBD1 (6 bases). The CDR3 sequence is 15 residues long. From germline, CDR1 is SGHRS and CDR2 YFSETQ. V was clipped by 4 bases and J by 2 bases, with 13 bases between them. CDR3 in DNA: TGCGCCAGCAGCCCTGGGGGGCTAGGCAATCAGCCCCAGCATTTT. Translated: CASSPGGLGNQPQHF.